The 3 T cell receptor beta chains listed next were all sequenced from one sample in a study of read filtering for tumor transcriptome and immune sequencing. From around 0.4 ug of RNA, a library with molecular barcoded alpha/delta and beta/gamma adaptors was made. TCRdb fed the reads into MiXCR, producing one record per CDR3 protein. The sample lists 75,000 to 90,000 distinct CDR3 sequences; approximately 13% were seen once. The specimen was a population of CD138-negative cells sorted from bone marrow. The receptors come from a donor at least 40 years old with multiple myeloma.

This clonotype has a count of ten or more. The V gene is TRBV6-2 or TRBV6-3, the J gene TRBJ2-7; TRBD1 agrees at 7 bases. Losses at the gene ends were 6 bases for V and 6 bases for J; bases not matched to a gene: 8. CDR1 is MNHEY, CDR2 SVGEGT, per germline. There are 13 residues in the CDR3. The CDR3 here is CASRATGSGEQYF. The CDR3 DNA is TGTGCCAGCAGGGCGACAGGGAGCGGCGAGCAGTACTTC.

This clonotype showed up many times. J is TRBJ2-5 and V is TRBV7-6; 8 bases fit TRBD2. This CDR3 is built from 16 residues. Germline CDR1 SGHVS, CDR2 FNYEAQ. The V gene end was trimmed by 2 bases and the J gene end by 6 bases; junction bases not matched to a gene: 11. CDR3 sequence: CASSLMSGRLVKTQYF. CDR3 DNA sequence: TGTGCCAGCAGCTTAATGAGCGGGAGATTGGTGAAGACCCAGTACTTC.

This clonotype was found many times. The chain links TRBV11-2 to TRBJ2-1; weak D call: TRBD2 (6 bases). Germline V gene data show CDR1 as SGHAT and CDR2 as FQNNGV. Between the trimmed V and J ends, which lost 5 bases and 11 bases, there was a span of 16 bases. The CDR3 runs to 13 residues. Here the CDR3 reads CASSEGPGLKQFF. Written as DNA, the CDR3 is TGTGCCAGCAGCGAAGGACCGGGACTTAAGCAGTTCTTC.